One and the same sample provided the 26 T cell receptor beta chains below, sequenced in a study of early T cells in non-severe SARS-CoV-2 infection. A single record per CDR3 protein comes from TCRdb applying MiXCR to the 5' RACE reads. The table includes 97,000 or so distinct CDR3 sequences, around 12% detected once. Sample: whole blood. These receptor sequences come from an adult who was a healthcare worker with PCR-confirmed SARS-CoV-2 infection or an uninfected control (not recorded which).

V and J are TRBV2 and TRBJ2-7, with 8 bases aligning to TRBD1. From germline, CDR1 is SNHLY and CDR2 FYNNEI. After removal of 5 bases from V and 4 bases from J, the junction contained 7 bases not matched to a gene. This CDR3 is built from 14 residues. The CDR3, as DNA: TGTGCCAGCAGTTATGCAGGGGGCAGGTACGAGCAGTACTTC. Protein: CASSYAGGRYEQYF. Variable domain in full (rest from reference TRBV2 and TRBJ2-7): EPEVTQTPSHQVTQMGQEVILRCVPISNHLYFYWYRQILGQKVEFLVSFYNNEISEKSEIFDDQFSVERPDGSNFTLKIRSTKLEDSAMYFCASSYAGGRYEQYFGPGTRLTVT.

Note on this clonotype: Since a much larger clone is just one base distant, this may be a read error. V is TRBV24-1 and J is TRBJ2-1; D is perhaps TRBD1 or TRBD2 (5 bases each). Germline CDR1 and CDR2: KGHDR and SFDVKD. Trimming left V 3 bases short and J 9 bases short, with 17 bases between. This CDR3 comprises 15 residues. For the CDR3, the DNA is TGTGCCACCAGTGATATGACGGGACGTACTATTGAGCAGTTCTTC. Translated, it gives CATSDMTGRTIEQFF.

This clonotype was counted between two and nine times. The chain recombines TRBV3-1 with TRBJ2-1; 11 bases match TRBD2. CDR3 length: 14 residues. Germline lookup yields CDR1 LGHDT and CDR2 YNNKEL (reference sequence). The V segment lost 8 bases and the J segment 5 bases; nucleotides outside the gene matches: 5. This chain's CDR3 is CASGRLAGNNEQFF. In nucleotides, the CDR3 is TGTGCCAGCGGCAGACTAGCGGGGAACAATGAGCAGTTCTTC.

This clonotype was recorded at least ten times. The chain links TRBV4-1 to TRBJ2-7; D not certain. The V end lost 8 bases, the J end lost 3 bases, and 5 bases lay between the germline ends. Germline-derived CDR1 and CDR2 are MGHRA and YSYEKL. CDR3 length equals 10 residues. The CDR3 reads CASGNYEQYF. The CDR3 DNA is TGCGCCAGCGGTAACTACGAGCAGTACTTC.

Turning to this clonotype: At one boundary the junction diverges from the germline segment, which might be a read error. The chain recombines TRBV20-1 with TRBJ2-2; a weak D match, TRBD2 (6 bases). From germline, CDR1 is DFQATT and CDR2 SNEGSKA (reference sequence). This CDR3 is built from 15 residues. CDR3 DNA: TGCAGTGCTCCTATCGACTTCGCGAACACCGGGGGGCTGTTTTTT. Amino acid sequence: CSAPIDFANTGGLFF.

Worth noting for this clonotype: Just one base apart from a much larger clone, this may be a read error. The chain is built from TRBV25-1 and TRBJ2-5, with D possibly being TRBD2 (5 bases). CDR1 and CDR2 (germline): MGHDK, SYGVNS. The length of the CDR3 is 11 residues. CDR3 coding DNA: TGTGTCGGCGGAGGACGGGAGACCCAGTACTTC. Translation: CVGGGRETQYF.

This clonotype was observed at least ten times. The V call is TRBV20-1, the J call TRBJ2-7, with D tentatively TRBD2 (6 bases). The CDR3 extends over 15 amino acids. Germline values: CDR1 DFQATT, CDR2 SNEGSKA (reference sequence). Trimming took 0 bases from V and 5 from J, leaving 17 bases between them. CDR3 bases: TGCAGTGCTAGAGAACTACTAGCCTTGTGGCACGAGCAGTACTTC. Its protein is CSARELLALWHEQYF.

The V and J genes are TRBV11-2 and TRBJ1-3; 7 nucleotides agree with TRBD1. V gave up 7 bases and J gave up 5 bases; unmatched junction bases: 2. The germline V gene has CDR1 SGHAT and CDR2 FQNNGV. The CDR3 consists of 12 residues. CDR3 loop: CASKGARNTIYF. CDR3 coding DNA: TGTGCCAGCAAGGGGGCTAGAAACACCATATATTTT.

This clonotype has at least ten counts. This chain links TRBV6-6 with TRBJ1-4, with TRBD1 as a possible D gene (6 bases). The CDR3 runs 15 residues. Germline V CDR1 and CDR2: MNHNY, SVGAGI (reference sequence). The V gene lost 4 bases and the J gene lost 8 bases, with 17 bases spanning the gap. The CDR3 spells CASSFASGGGEKLFF. CDR3 bases: TGTGCCAGCAGTTTTGCGTCGGGGGGCGGGGAAAAACTGTTTTTT.

This clonotype was seen ten or more times. The rearrangement joins TRBV20-1 to TRBJ1-5; D ambiguous. Germline CDR1 reads DFQATT; CDR2 reads SNEGSKA (reference sequence). There are 14 residues in the CDR3. The V end was cut by 0 bases, the J end by 8 bases, with 14 bases between. DNA for the CDR3: TGCAGTGCTAGAGATGGGTCGGTAGGAGAGCCCCAGCATTTT. Protein: CSARDGSVGEPQHF.

The sample holds many counts of this clonotype. The chain employs TRBV10-3 and TRBJ1-1; 10 bases align to TRBD1. Germline CDR1 is ENHRY and CDR2 is SYGVKD. The CDR3 totals 14 residues. J lost 12 bases, V lost 5 bases, and 12 bases had no gene match. CDR3 DNA: TGTGCCATCAGTCCCGACAGGGGGCAAGTAGGTTCTTTCTTT. It specifies CAISPDRGQVGSFF.

This clonotype was picked up one time. Since a much larger clone is just one base distant, this may be a read error. The chain links TRBV6-2 or TRBV6-3 to TRBJ2-1; possibly TRBD2 for D (7 bases). CDR3 size: 16 residues. Germline CDR1 is MNHEY and CDR2 is SVGEGT. The CDR3 DNA reads as TGTGCCAGCAGTTACGTAGGCGGGGGCTCCTACAATGTGCAGTTCTTC. Translation: CASSYVGGGSYNVQFF.

This clonotype occurred a few times. The V call is TRBV28, the J call TRBJ1-1; D perhaps matches TRBD1 (6 bases). CDR3 length equals 13 residues. Germline V gene sequence: CDR1 MDHEN, CDR2 SYDVKM. V lost 5 bases, J lost 9 bases, and 16 bases lay in between. The CDR3 DNA sequence: TGTGCCAGCAGTCCGAACCCCGGGACAAAAGCTTTCTTT. Translated, it gives CASSPNPGTKAFF.

This clonotype was recorded a few times. The gene calls are TRBV7-2 and TRBJ2-7, with no clear D. Germline V CDR1 and CDR2: SGHTA, FQGNSA. There are 13 residues in the CDR3. Trimming stripped 3 bases from V and 4 bases from J, with 10 bases between. CDR3 loop: CASSFGRPYEQYF. The CDR3 DNA is TGTGCCAGCAGCTTTGGACGGCCATACGAGCAGTACTTC.

The rearrangement uses TRBV29-1 and TRBJ1-2, with TRBD1 matching over 7 bases. CDR1 and CDR2 from the germline V gene are SQVTM and ANQGSEA. After removal of 4 bases from V and 6 bases from J, the junction contained 17 bases not matched to a gene. The CDR3 is 16 residues long. CDR3 sequence reads: CSVGAQGQRGSNGYTF. CDR3 DNA sequence: TGCAGCGTTGGGGCCCAGGGACAGCGGGGGAGCAATGGCTACACCTTC.

This clonotype came up many times. The chain employs TRBV6-4 and TRBJ2-3; 10 positions match TRBD2. In germline, CDR1 is MRHNA, CDR2 SNTAGT. CDR3 length: 15 amino acids. With V trimmed by 3 bases and J by 3 bases, 3 bases remained unmatched. The CDR3 region has the DNA TGTGCCAGCAGTGAAGGGACTAGCGAAACAGATACGCAGTATTTT. The encoded protein is CASSEGTSETDTQYF.

This clonotype was seen many times. The V gene is TRBV15, the J gene TRBJ2-3; D uncertain. The V gene's germline CDR1 is LNHNV and CDR2 YYDKDF (reference sequence). Trimming removed 3 bases at V and 9 bases at J, with 10 bases between. The CDR3 has 12 residues. The CDR3 DNA follows: TGTGCCACCAGCAGCGACCTTTGGACGCAGTATTTT. Protein: CATSSDLWTQYF.

CDR3 DNA sequence: TGTGCCAGCAGCCAAGACCACAGGTCCTACGAGCAGTACTTC. Residues: CASSQDHRSYEQYF. The chain couples TRBV3-1 to TRBJ2-7, with a tentative D call TRBD1 (5 bases). Trimming removed 0 bases at V and 1 base at J, with 7 bases between. CDR3 length: 14 residues. Germline CDR1 is LGHDT and CDR2 is YNNKEL (reference sequence).

This clonotype showed up many times. The V call is TRBV4-1, the J call TRBJ2-7; 10 bases map to TRBD2. The CDR3 runs 16 residues. V shed 5 bases, J shed 3 bases, and the junction held 10 bases outside the gene matches. Germline values: CDR1 MGHRA, CDR2 YSYEKL. The CDR3 loop is CASSTTSGDQLYEQYF. CDR3 DNA sequence: TGCGCCAGCAGCACCACTAGCGGGGATCAACTCTACGAGCAGTACTTC.

V and J are TRBV7-2 and TRBJ2-1; D not resolved. V was trimmed by 2 bases and J by 6 bases, leaving 14 bases between them. This CDR3 is built from 15 residues. The germline gives CDR1 SGHTA, CDR2 FQGNSA. The CDR3 sequence is CASSLKLSGPNEQFF. The CDR3 DNA sequence: TGTGCCAGCAGCTTAAAGTTGTCCGGGCCCAATGAGCAGTTCTTC.

This clonotype was observed at least ten times. The chain carries TRBV9 and TRBJ2-2; TRBD2 matches at 7 bases. In germline, CDR1 is SGDLS, CDR2 YYNGEE. V lost 2 bases, J lost 4 bases, and 5 bases stayed unmatched. This CDR3 spans 15 amino acids. The CDR3 region has the DNA TGTGCCAGCAGCGTCGAGACTAGCTCCACCGGGGAGCTGTTTTTT. Protein product: CASSVETSSTGELFF.

At least ten counts were recorded for this clonotype. The chain carries TRBV20-1 and TRBJ2-1, with 12 bases fitting TRBD2. Germline values: CDR1 DFQATT, CDR2 SNEGSKA (reference sequence). This CDR3 has 16 residues. J lost 8 bases, V lost 1 base, and 9 bases had no gene match. CDR3 residues: CSARVLAGGPVHEQFF. CDR3 coding DNA: TGCAGTGCTAGAGTCCTAGCGGGAGGGCCGGTTCATGAGCAGTTCTTC.

This chain uses TRBV3-1 with TRBJ2-2; D perhaps matches TRBD1 (5 bases). The CDR3 is made up of 14 amino acids. The ends were cut back, 1 base at V and 5 bases at J, with 8 bases in the middle. CDR1 is LGHDT, CDR2 YNNKEL, per germline (reference sequence). The CDR3 here is CASSQAAGTGELFF. The DNA of the CDR3 is TGTGCCAGCAGCCAAGCGGCAGGGACCGGGGAGCTGTTTTTT.

This clonotype was detected ten times or more. This chain links TRBV6-5 with TRBJ1-1, with D possibly being TRBD1 (5 bases). V lost 8 bases and J 5 bases, leaving 9 bases between the germline ends. Germline CDR1 is MNHEY and CDR2 is SVGAGI. This CDR3 has 11 residues. CDR3 loop: CASGRGTEAFF. CDR3 DNA sequence: TGTGCCAGCGGAAGGGGAACTGAAGCTTTCTTT.

This clonotype was counted only a few times. The CDR3 sequence: CASSYASSYEQYF. For the CDR3, the DNA is TGTGCCAGCAGTTACGCCAGCTCCTACGAGCAGTACTTC. This sequence joins TRBV6-5 and TRBJ2-7; D gene uncertain. Germline V gene lookup returns CDR1 MNHEY and CDR2 SVGAGI. Deletions cut 2 bases from V and 0 bases from J, with 5 bases between. The CDR3 runs to 13 residues.

This clonotype was observed a handful of times. This chain joins TRBV29-1 and TRBJ2-4; D is perhaps TRBD1 (5 bases). The germline V gene has CDR1 SQVTM and CDR2 ANQGSEA. The CDR3 has 12 residues. Trimming shortened V by 3 bases and J by 8 bases, and 11 bases separated the two germline ends. Here the CDR3 reads CSVEAGLDIQYF. The CDR3 region has the DNA TGCAGCGTTGAGGCAGGGTTAGACATTCAGTACTTC.